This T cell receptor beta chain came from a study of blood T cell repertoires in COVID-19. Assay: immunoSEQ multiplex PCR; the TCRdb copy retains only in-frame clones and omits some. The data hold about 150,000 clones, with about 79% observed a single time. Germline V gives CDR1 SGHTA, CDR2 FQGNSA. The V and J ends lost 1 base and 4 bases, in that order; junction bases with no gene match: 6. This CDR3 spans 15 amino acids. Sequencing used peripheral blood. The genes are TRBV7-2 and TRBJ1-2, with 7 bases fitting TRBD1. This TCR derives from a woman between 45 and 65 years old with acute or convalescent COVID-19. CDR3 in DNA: TGTGCCAGCAGCTTAGTCGTGGGGACAGCCTATGGCTACACCTTC. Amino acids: CASSLVVGTAYGYTF.